This T cell receptor (beta chain) came from a study of control samples from healthy donors and cancer patients. TCRdb's copy holds only in-frame clones and misses some; the assay was immunoSEQ multiplex PCR. The data show roughly 450,000 clones, roughly 90% seen once. The ends lost 8 bases at V and 0 bases at J; junction bases unmatched: 3. The CDR3 has 13 residues. Germline lookup yields CDR1 SNHLY and CDR2 FYNNEI. What was sequenced was PBMCs. The chain couples TRBV2 to TRBJ1-1, with TRBD1 matching 7 bases. This TCR came from a man aged 40-55 years with head and neck cancer. In DNA, the CDR3 is TGTGCCAGCCCCGGACAGGTGAACACTGAAGCTTTCTTT. Translation gives CASPGQVNTEAFF.